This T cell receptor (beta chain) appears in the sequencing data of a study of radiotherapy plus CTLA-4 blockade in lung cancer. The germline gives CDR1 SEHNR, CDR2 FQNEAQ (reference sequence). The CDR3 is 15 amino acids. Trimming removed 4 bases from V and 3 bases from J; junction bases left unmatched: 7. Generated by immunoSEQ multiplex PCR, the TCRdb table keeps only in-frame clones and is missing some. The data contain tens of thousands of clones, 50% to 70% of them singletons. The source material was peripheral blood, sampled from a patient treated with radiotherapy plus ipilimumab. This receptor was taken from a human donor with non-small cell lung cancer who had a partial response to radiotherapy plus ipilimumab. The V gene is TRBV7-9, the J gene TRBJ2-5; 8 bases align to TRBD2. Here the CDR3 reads CASSSPGGAEETQYF. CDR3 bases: TGTGCCAGCAGCTCCCCGGGGGGGGCGGAAGAGACCCAGTACTTC. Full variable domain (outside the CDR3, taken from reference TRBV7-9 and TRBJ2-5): DTGVSQNPRHKITKRGQNVTFRCDPISEHNRLYWYRQTLGQGPEFLTYFQNEAQLEKSRLLSDRFSAERPKGSFSTLEIQRTEQGDSAMYLCASSSPGGAEETQYFGPGTRLLVL.